The 5 T cell receptor beta chains reported below all come from one sample, sequenced in a study of blood T cell repertoires in COVID-19. Data came from immunoSEQ multiplex PCR; TCRdb stores just in-frame clones and leaves some out. This table holds more than 250,000 clones, about nine tenths found once. Sequencing was done on a sample of peripheral blood. The receptors stem from a man over 45 with active or convalescent COVID-19.

The J gene is TRBJ2-2, the V gene TRBV4-1; 12 positions match TRBD1. Germline V lookup: CDR1 MGHRA, CDR2 YSYEKL. The CDR3 consists of 18 residues. The ends lost 4 bases at V and 4 bases at J; junction bases unmatched: 10. In DNA, the CDR3 is TGCGCCAGCAGCCGCACCTCCGGGACAGGGGGCTTCACCGGGGAGCTGTTTTTT. Translation: CASSRTSGTGGFTGELFF.

The chain has TRBV30 and TRBJ2-2, with a tentative D call TRBD2 (6 bases). The CDR3 loop spans 15 amino acids. Per germline, CDR1 GTSNPN and CDR2 SVGIG (reference sequence). The V end was cut by 1 base, the J end by 1 base, with 10 bases between. CDR3 region: CAWSGSGENTGELFF. The CDR3 nucleotides read TGTGCCTGGAGTGGTTCGGGGGAGAACACCGGGGAGCTGTTTTTT.

The V call is TRBV19, the J call TRBJ1-1; no definite D call. The germline CDR1 and CDR2 sequences are LNHDA and SQIVND (reference sequence). V was cut by 1 base and J by 5 bases, with 14 bases left in between. The CDR3 sequence is 15 residues long. The CDR3 bases are TGTGCCAGTAGTATAGCCCCAGGAGGTAGTACTGAAGCTTTCTTT. Translating gives CASSIAPGGSTEAFF.

This chain uses TRBV6-6 with TRBJ1-2; the match to TRBD1 covers 8 bases. CDR3 length: 12 residues. Germline V lookup: CDR1 MNHNY, CDR2 SVGAGI (reference sequence). Trimming cost V 6 bases and J 8 bases; bases outside gene matches: 5. The CDR3 coding sequence is TGTGCCAGCAGGACAGGGGACGGGGGCTACACCTTC. Encoded protein: CASRTGDGGYTF.

The chain couples TRBV4-1 to TRBJ2-5, with TRBD1 identical over 8 bases. The ends lost 1 base at V and 1 base at J; junction bases unmatched: 5. The CDR3 covers 16 residues. Germline lookup yields CDR1 MGHRA and CDR2 YSYEKL. CDR3 in amino acids: CASSQGVTGGQETQYF. The CDR3 bases are TGCGCCAGCAGCCAAGGCGTTACAGGGGGCCAAGAGACCCAGTACTTC.